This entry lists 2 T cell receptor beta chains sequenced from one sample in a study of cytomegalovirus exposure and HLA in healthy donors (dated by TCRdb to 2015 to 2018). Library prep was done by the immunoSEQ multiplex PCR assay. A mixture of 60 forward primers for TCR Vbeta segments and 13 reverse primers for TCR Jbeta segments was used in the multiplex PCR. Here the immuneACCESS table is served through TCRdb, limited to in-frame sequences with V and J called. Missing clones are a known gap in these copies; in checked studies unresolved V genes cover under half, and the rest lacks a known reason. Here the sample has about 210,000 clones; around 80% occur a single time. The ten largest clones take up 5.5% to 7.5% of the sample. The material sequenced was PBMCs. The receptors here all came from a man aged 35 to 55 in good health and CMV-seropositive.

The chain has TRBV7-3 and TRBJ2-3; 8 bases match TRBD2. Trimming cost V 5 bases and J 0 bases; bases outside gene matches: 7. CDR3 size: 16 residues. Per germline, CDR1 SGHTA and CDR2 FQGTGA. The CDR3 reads CASSPGTRASTDTQYF. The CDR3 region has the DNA TGTGCCAGCAGCCCAGGGACTAGAGCTAGCACAGATACGCAGTATTTT.

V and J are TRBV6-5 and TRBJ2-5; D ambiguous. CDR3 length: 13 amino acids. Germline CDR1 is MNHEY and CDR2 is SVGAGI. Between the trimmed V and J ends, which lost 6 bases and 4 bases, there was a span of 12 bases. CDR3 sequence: CASSKTLGETQYF. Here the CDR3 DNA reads TGTGCCAGCAGCAAGACACTGGGAGAGACCCAGTACTTC.